This T cell receptor (beta chain) is from a study of T-cell reconstitution after alpha-beta-depleted transplantation in children. Findings of the study overall: T-cell counts and diversity at one year following transplant were attributed mainly to newly produced T cells. After transplant, at about two months, alpha-beta T cells were reportedly derived from several hundred expanded graft clones. After transplant, high TCRbeta diversity at day 60 in some patients arose from surviving recipient T cells and thymic progenitors.

This clonotype was detected only a few times. Its antigen is unidentified. Unique molecular identifiers were incorporated during preparation of the TCRbeta library. TCRdb reanalysed the PCR reads using MiXCR and keeps one entry per CDR3 protein. The sample consists of about 870,000 distinct CDR3 sequences, under 20% of them appearing once. CDR3 length: 17 amino acids. Per germline, CDR1 SEHNR and CDR2 FQNEAQ (reference sequence). With V trimmed by 1 base and J by 5 bases, 10 bases remained unmatched. The chain recombines TRBV7-9 with TRBJ2-1; 8 bases align to TRBD1. The TCR originated in a male patient younger than 18 who had a stem cell transplant for acute lymphoblastic leukemia, so the T cells may come from the graft donor. The material was PBMCs, mostly from graft donor cells, obtained 360 days after TCRalphabeta/CD19-depleted stem cell transplant. The CDR3 loop is CASSLGLGQAGHNEQFF. CDR3 in DNA: TGTGCCAGCAGCTTAGGCTTGGGACAGGCCGGCCACAATGAGCAGTTCTTC.